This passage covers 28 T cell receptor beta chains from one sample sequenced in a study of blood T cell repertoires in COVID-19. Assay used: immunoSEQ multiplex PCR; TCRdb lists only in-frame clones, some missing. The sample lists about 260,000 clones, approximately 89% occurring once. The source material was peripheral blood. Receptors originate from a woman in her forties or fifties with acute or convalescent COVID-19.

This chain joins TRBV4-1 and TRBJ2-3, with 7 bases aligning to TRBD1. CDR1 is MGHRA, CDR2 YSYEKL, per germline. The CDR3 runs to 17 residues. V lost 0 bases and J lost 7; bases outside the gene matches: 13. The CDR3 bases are TGCGCCAGCAGCCAAGATCTAAGGCACTCGGACAGGAATACGCAGTATTTT. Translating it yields CASSQDLRHSDRNTQYF.

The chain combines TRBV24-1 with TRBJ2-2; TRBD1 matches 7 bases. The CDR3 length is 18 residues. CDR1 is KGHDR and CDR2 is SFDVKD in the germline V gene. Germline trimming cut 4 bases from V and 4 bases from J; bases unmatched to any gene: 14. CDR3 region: CATSEPSRRGLGTGELFF. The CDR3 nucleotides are TGTGCCACCAGTGAACCGTCCAGAAGGGGGCTCGGCACCGGGGAGCTGTTTTTT.

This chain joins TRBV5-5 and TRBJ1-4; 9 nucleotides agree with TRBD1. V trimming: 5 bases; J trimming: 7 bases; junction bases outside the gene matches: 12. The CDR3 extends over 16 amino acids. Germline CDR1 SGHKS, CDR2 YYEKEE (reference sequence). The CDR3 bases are TGTGCCAGCAGACCGACAAACGACAGGGGGGGTGAAAAACTGTTTTTT. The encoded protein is CASRPTNDRGGEKLFF.

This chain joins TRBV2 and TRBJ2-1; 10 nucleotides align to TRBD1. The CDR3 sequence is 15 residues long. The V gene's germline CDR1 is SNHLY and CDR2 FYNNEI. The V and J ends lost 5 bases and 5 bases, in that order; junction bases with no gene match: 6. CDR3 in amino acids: CASSRPGTGDNEQFF. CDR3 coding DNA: TGTGCCAGCAGTCGTCCCGGGACAGGGGACAATGAGCAGTTCTTC.

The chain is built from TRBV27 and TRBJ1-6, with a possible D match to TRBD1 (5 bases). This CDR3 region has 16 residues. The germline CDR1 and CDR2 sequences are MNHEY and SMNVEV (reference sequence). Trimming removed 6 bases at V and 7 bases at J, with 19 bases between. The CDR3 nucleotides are TGTGCCAGCAGCCCAGGGCCCCTGCCTCGGAATTCACCCCTCCACTTT. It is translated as CASSPGPLPRNSPLHF.

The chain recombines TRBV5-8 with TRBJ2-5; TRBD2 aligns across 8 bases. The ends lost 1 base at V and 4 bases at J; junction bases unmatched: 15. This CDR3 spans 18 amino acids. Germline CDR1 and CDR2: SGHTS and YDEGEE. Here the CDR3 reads CASSLYHGPGLGGETQYF. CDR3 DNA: TGTGCCAGCAGCTTGTACCACGGACCGGGACTAGGGGGAGAGACCCAGTACTTC.

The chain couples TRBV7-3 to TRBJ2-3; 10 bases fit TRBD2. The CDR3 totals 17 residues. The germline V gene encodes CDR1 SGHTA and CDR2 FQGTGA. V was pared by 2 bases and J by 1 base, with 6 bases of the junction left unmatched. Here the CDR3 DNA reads TGTGCCAGCAGCTTACTGAGTGGGACTAGCGGCACAGATACGCAGTATTTT. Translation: CASSLLSGTSGTDTQYF.

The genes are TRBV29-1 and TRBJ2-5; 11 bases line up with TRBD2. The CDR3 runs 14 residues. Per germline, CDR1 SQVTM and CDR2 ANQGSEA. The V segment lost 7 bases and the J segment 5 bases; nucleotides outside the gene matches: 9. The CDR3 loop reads CSANGLAGDETQYF. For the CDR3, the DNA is TGCAGCGCCAATGGACTAGCGGGTGACGAGACCCAGTACTTC.

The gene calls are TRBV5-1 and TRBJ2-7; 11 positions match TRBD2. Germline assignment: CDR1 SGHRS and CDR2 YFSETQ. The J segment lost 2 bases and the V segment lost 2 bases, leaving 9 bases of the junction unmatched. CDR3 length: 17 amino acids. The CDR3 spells CASSFTQTSGGTYEQYF. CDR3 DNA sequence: TGCGCCAGCAGCTTTACCCAAACTAGCGGGGGTACCTACGAGCAGTACTTC. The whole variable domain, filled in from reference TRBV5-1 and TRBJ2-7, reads KAGVTQTPRYLIKTRGQQVTLSCSPISGHRSVSWYQQTPGQGLQFLFEYFSETQRNKGNFPGRFSGRQFSNSRSEMNVSTLELGDSALYLCASSFTQTSGGTYEQYFGPGTRLTVT.

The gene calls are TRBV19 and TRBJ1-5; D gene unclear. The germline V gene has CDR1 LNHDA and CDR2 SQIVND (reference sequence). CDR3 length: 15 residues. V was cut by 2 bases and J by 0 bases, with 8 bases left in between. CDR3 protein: CASSIRRYSNQPQHF. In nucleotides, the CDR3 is TGTGCCAGTAGTATAAGGAGATATAGCAATCAGCCCCAGCATTTT.

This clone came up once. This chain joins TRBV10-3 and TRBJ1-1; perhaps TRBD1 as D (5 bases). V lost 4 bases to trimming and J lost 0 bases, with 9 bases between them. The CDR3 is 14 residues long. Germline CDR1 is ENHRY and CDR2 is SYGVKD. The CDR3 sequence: CAISGQGMNTEAFF. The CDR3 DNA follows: TGTGCCATCAGTGGGCAGGGAATGAACACTGAAGCTTTCTTT.

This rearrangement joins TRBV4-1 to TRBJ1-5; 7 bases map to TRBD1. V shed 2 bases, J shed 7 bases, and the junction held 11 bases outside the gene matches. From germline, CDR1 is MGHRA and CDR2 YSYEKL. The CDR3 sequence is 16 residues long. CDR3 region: CASSQSGQWGGQPQHF. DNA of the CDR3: TGCGCCAGCAGCCAATCGGGACAGTGGGGCGGACAGCCCCAGCATTTT.

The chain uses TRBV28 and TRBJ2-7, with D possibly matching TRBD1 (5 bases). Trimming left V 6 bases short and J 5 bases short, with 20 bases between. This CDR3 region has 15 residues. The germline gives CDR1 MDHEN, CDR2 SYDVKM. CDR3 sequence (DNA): TGTGCCAGCAGGTCTACCCGAAAGGGGTTGAACGAGCAGTACTTC. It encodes CASRSTRKGLNEQYF.

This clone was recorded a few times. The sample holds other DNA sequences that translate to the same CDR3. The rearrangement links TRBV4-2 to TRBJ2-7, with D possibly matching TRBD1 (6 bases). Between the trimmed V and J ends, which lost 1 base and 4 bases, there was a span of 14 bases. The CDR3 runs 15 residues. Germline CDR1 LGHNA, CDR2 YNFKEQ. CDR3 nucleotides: TGTGCCAGCAGCCAAGTCGGAACAGGGCCGTACGAGCAGTACTTC. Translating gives CASSQVGTGPYEQYF.

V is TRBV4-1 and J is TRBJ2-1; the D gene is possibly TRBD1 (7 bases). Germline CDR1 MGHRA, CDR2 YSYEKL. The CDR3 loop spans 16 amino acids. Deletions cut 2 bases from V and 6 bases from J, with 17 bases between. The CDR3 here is CASSQIQGYGSNEQFF. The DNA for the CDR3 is TGCGCCAGCAGCCAAATACAGGGGTACGGGAGCAATGAGCAGTTCTTC.

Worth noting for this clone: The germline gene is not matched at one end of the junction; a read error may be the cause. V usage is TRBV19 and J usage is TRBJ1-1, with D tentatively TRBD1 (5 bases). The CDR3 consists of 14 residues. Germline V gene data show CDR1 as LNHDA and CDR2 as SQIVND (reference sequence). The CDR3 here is CATTPWGENTEVFF. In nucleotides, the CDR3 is TGTGCCACCACTCCTTGGGGGGAGAACACTGAAGTTTTCTTT. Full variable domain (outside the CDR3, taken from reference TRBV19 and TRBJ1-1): DGGITQSPKYLFRKEGQNVTLSCEQNLNHDAMYWYRQDPGQGLRLIYYSQIVNDFQKGDIAEGYSVSREKKESFPLTVTSAQKNPTAFYLCATTPWGENTEVFFGQGTRLTVV.

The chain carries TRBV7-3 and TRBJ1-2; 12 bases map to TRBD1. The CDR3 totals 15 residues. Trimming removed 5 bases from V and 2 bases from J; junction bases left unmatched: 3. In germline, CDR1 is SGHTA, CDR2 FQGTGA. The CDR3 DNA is TGTGCCAGCAGCCCGGGACAGGGGGCGAACTATGGCTACACCTTC. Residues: CASSPGQGANYGYTF.

CDR3: CASSLGSGRRTDTQYF. CDR3 sequence (DNA): TGTGCCAGCAGCTTGGGTAGCGGGAGACGCACAGATACGCAGTATTTT. The V call is TRBV7-3, the J call TRBJ2-3, with TRBD2 identical over 9 bases. Germline CDR1 reads SGHTA; CDR2 reads FQGTGA. This CDR3 region has 16 residues. V shed 3 bases, J shed 1 base, and the junction held 5 bases outside the gene matches. The variable domain in full, with the rest retrieved from reference TRBV7-3 and TRBJ2-3, is GAGVSQTPSNKVTEKGKYVELRCDPISGHTALYWYRQSLGQGPEFLIYFQGTGAADDSGLPNDRFFAVRPEGSVSTLKIQRTERGDSAVYLCASSLGSGRRTDTQYFGPGTRLTVL.

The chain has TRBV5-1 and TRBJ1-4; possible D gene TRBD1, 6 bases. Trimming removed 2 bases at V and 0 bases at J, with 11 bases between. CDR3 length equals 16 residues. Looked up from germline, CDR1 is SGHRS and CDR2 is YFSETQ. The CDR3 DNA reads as TGCGCCAGCAGCTTAGGACAGCTTGCAACTAATGAAAAACTGTTTTTT. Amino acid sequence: CASSLGQLATNEKLFF.

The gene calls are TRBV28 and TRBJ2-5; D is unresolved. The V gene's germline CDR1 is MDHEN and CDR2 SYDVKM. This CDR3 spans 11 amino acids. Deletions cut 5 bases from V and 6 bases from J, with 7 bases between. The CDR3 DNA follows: TGTGCCAGCAGTACTCGTCAGACCCAGTACTTC. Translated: CASSTRQTQYF.

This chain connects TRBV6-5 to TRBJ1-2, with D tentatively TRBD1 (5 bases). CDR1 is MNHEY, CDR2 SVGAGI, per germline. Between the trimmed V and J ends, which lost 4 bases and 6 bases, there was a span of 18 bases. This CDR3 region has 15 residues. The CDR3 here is CASSWQGTRPDGYTF. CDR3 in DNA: TGTGCCAGCAGTTGGCAGGGCACTCGGCCGGATGGCTACACCTTC.

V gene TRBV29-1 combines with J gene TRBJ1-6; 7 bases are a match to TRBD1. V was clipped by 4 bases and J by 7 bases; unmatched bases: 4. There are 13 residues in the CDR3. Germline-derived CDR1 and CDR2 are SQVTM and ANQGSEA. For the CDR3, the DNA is TGCAGCGTTGCGACAGGGACCAATTCACCCCTCCACTTT. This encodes CSVATGTNSPLHF. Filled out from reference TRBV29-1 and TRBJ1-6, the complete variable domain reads SAVISQKPSRDICQRGTSLTIQCQVDSQVTMMFWYRQQPGQSLTLIATANQGSEATYESGFVIDKFPISRPNLTFSTLTVSNMSPEDSSIYLCSVATGTNSPLHFGNGTRLTVT.

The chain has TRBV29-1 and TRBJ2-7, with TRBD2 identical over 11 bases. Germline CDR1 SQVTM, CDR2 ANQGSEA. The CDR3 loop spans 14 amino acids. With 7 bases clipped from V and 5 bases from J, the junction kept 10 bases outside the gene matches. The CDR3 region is CSAENTSGSDEQYF. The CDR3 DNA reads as TGCAGCGCGGAAAATACTAGCGGGAGTGACGAGCAGTACTTC.

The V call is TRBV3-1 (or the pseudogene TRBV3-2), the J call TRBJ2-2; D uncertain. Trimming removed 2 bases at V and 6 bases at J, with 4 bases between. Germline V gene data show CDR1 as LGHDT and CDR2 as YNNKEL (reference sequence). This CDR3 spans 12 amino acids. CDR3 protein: CASSQSAGELFF. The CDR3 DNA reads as TGTGCCAGCAGCCAAAGCGCCGGGGAGCTGTTTTTT.

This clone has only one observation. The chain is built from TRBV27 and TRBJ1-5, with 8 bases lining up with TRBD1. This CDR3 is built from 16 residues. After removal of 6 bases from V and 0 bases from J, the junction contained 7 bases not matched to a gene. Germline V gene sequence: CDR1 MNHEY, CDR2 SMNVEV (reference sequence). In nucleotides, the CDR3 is TGTGCCAGCAGCCGTAAGACAGGGGTTAGCAATCAGCCCCAGCATTTT. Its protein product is CASSRKTGVSNQPQHF.

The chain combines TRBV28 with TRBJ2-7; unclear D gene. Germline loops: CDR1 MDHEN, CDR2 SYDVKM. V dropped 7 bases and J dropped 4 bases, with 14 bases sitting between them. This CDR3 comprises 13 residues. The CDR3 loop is CASKDPLRYEQYF. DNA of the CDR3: TGTGCCAGCAAAGATCCTCTCCGGTACGAGCAGTACTTC.

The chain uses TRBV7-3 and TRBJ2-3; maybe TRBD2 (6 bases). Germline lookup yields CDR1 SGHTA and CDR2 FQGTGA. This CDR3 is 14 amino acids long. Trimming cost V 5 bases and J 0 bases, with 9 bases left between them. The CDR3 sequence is CASSPGVSTDTQYF. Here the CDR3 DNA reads TGTGCCAGCAGCCCGGGAGTCAGCACAGATACGCAGTATTTT.

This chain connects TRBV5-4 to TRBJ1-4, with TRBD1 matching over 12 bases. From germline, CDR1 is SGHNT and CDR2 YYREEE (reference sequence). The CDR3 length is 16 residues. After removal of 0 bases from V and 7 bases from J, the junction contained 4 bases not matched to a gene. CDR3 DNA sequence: TGTGCCAGCAGCTTGGGTGGGGACAGGGGGCGTGAAAAACTGTTTTTT. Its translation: CASSLGGDRGREKLFF.